This T cell receptor beta chain was captured in a study of Ad26.COV2.S vaccination and SARS-CoV-2 variants. Study in general: Donor was assigned to the Ad26.COV2.S arm of trial COV1001. Whole-study results and caveats: There was a possibility that the TCR breadth and depth analyses underestimated total T cell responses. Vaccine and placebo recipients had comparable breadth of non-spike TCRs.

The CDR3 covers 14 residues. V lost 5 bases and J lost 0, with 10 bases in between. Germline CDR1 reads SGHRS; CDR2 reads YFSETQ. Sequenced by immunoSEQ multiplex PCR; TCRdb stores in-frame clones only, minus some. The table has 300,000 to 400,000 clones, around 88% seen once. Treatment of the sample: roughly 20 received Ad26.COV2.S at low or high dose, single or two shots; roughly 5 received placebo; per-sample allocation not given. Sampling took place 63 days after the first vaccine or placebo injection. The donor was a Boston adult aged 18-55 years. A word on this clone: Its antigen is unidentified.

The receptor was derived from a person between 18 and 59 years old who received the Ad26.COV2.S COVID-19 vaccine or a placebo. This specimen was peripheral blood, taken in a trial of Ad26.COV2.S vaccine versus placebo. V usage is TRBV5-1 and J usage is TRBJ2-3; D is perhaps TRBD1 (6 bases). CDR3 sequence: CASREQGSTDTQYF. The CDR3, as DNA: TGCGCCAGCAGGGAGCAGGGGAGCACAGATACGCAGTATTTT. Combining the CDR3 with reference TRBV5-1 and TRBJ2-3 gives the whole variable domain KAGVTQTPRYLIKTRGQQVTLSCSPISGHRSVSWYQQTPGQGLQFLFEYFSETQRNKGNFPGRFSGRQFSNSRSEMNVSTLELGDSALYLCASREQGSTDTQYFGPGTRLTVL.